Listed below are T cell receptor beta chains from one sample, sequenced in a study of OX40 agonist ivuxolimab in advanced cancers. Clones were read by immunoSEQ multiplex PCR, and TCRdb kept only the in-frame ones, dropping some. The sample yields roughly 110,000 clones, over 75% seen once. The sample here was CD4+ or CD8+ T cells sorted from blood, taken in a trial of the OX40 agonist ivuxolimab. These TCRs come from an adult with an advanced solid tumor such as melanoma, head and neck, liver or kidney cancer. CDR3s include the opening cysteine and the closing phenylalanine or tryptophan. Fields, in order: clone size, V gene, D gene, J gene, CDR3 DNA, CDR3 protein. D genes are given only for firm matches. Not all rows give a size; the values are once, few, many and, for expanded clones, a class.

size: -; V: TRBV5-1; D: -; J: TRBJ2-1; DNA: TGCGCCAGCAGCTTGGGAGCGCACTCCTACAATGAGCAGTTCTTC; CDR3: CASSLGAHSYNEQFF
size: -; V: TRBV2; D: -; J: TRBJ2-5; DNA: TGTGCCAGCAGTGGACTAGTTGGAGAGACCCAGTACTTC; CDR3: CASSGLVGETQYF
size: -; V: TRBV9; D: -; J: TRBJ1-1; DNA: TGTGCCAGCAGCGTAGGGCAGGGGACTGAAGCTTTCTTT; CDR3: CASSVGQGTEAFF
size: -; V: TRBV28; D: -; J: TRBJ1-4; DNA: TGTGCCAGCGGCGCCCCAGCAACTAATGAAAAACTGTTTTTT; CDR3: CASGAPATNEKLFF
size: -; V: TRBV18; D: -; J: TRBJ1-2; DNA: TGTGCCAGCTCACCAACAGAGGGGCACGGCTACACCTTC; CDR3: CASSPTEGHGYTF
size: -; V: TRBV11-3; D: -; J: TRBJ2-7; DNA: TGTGCCAGCAGTCCGACGGGAAGCTCCTACGAGCAGTACTTC; CDR3: CASSPTGSSYEQYF
size: -; V: TRBV2; D: TRBD1; J: TRBJ1-2; DNA: TGTGCCAGCAGTGAAAGACAGGGGAATGGCTACACCTTC; CDR3: CASSERQGNGYTF
size: -; V: TRBV7-2; D: -; J: TRBJ2-7; DNA: TGTGCCAGCAGCTTAGGGGGCCCTTCTCTCACCGAGCAGTACTTC; CDR3: CASSLGGPSLTEQYF
size: -; V: TRBV28; D: -; J: TRBJ2-5; DNA: TGTGCCAGCAGTTTTATCGCGGGGGCAGGGACCCAGTACTTC; CDR3: CASSFIAGAGTQYF
size: -; V: TRBV5-1; D: -; J: TRBJ1-2; DNA: TGCGCCAGCAGCCCGGACAAAACCTATGGCTACACCTTC; CDR3: CASSPDKTYGYTF
size: once; V: TRBV6-6; D: -; J: TRBJ2-1; DNA: TGTGCCAGCAGCAGGGAAGGGGAGCAGTTCTTC; CDR3: CASSREGEQFF
size: -; V: TRBV6-5; D: -; J: TRBJ1-1; DNA: TGTGCCAGCAGTAAAGCTTCCGAAGCTTTCTTT; CDR3: CASSKASEAFF
size: -; V: TRBV4-3; D: -; J: TRBJ2-7; DNA: TGCGCCAGCAGCCGAGACAGGCGAAGCTCCTACGAGCAGTACTTC; CDR3: CASSRDRRSSYEQYF
size: -; V: TRBV19; D: TRBD2; J: TRBJ2-3; DNA: TGTGCCAGTAGACTAGCGGGGGGGGGCACAGATACGCAGTATTTT; CDR3: CASRLAGGGTDTQYF
size: -; V: TRBV2; D: -; J: TRBJ2-7; DNA: TGTGCCAGCAGTTCCCATGGACAGTTGTACGAGCAGTACTTC; CDR3: CASSSHGQLYEQYF
size: -; V: TRBV7-8; D: TRBD2; J: TRBJ2-2; DNA: TGTGCCAGCAGCTTTAGCGGGGGCGGGAACACCGGGGAGCTGTTTTTT; CDR3: CASSFSGGGNTGELFF
size: -; V: TRBV4-1; D: -; J: TRBJ2-1; DNA: TGCGCCAGCAGCCAACTCCAATACAATGAGCAGTTCTTC; CDR3: CASSQLQYNEQFF
size: once; V: TRBV14; D: TRBD2; J: TRBJ2-5; DNA: TGTGCCAGCAGCCAAGGCCTGGAGAAGGGCCTAGCGGGGGTCCAAGAGACCCAGTACTTC; CDR3: CASSQGLEKGLAGVQETQYF
size: -; V: TRBV10-3; D: -; J: TRBJ1-2; DNA: TGTGCCATCAGTCCTCAGGGAGGGACCTTCTATGGCTACACCTTC; CDR3: CAISPQGGTFYGYTF
size: -; V: TRBV7-2; D: TRBD1; J: TRBJ1-1; DNA: TGTGCCAGCAGGCCGACAGGGATAACTGAAGCTTTCTTT; CDR3: CASRPTGITEAFF
size: -; V: TRBV7-2; D: -; J: TRBJ2-3; DNA: TGTGCCAGCAGCCCTCCTGGCACAGATACGCAGTATTTT; CDR3: CASSPPGTDTQYF
size: -; V: TRBV19; D: TRBD1; J: TRBJ2-7; DNA: TGTGCCAGTAGTATAGCTCCGGGACAGGGTGTCTACGAGCAGTACTTC; CDR3: CASSIAPGQGVYEQYF
size: -; V: TRBV30; D: -; J: TRBJ1-6; DNA: TGTGCCTGGAGCAAACTGTGGTCACCCCTCCACTTT; CDR3: CAWSKLWSPLHF
size: once; V: TRBV29-1; D: -; J: TRBJ1-1; DNA: TGCGGTGAGGTCTCGAACACTGAAGCTTTCTTT; CDR3: CGEVSNTEAFF
size: -; V: TRBV5-1; D: TRBD2; J: TRBJ2-1; DNA: TGCGCCAGCAGCATCCAGCGGGGGGTCAATGAGCAGTTCTTC; CDR3: CASSIQRGVNEQFF
size: -; V: TRBV2; D: TRBD2; J: TRBJ2-3; DNA: TGTGCCAGCAGCGCGACTAGCGGGGGGCCCGGCAGGACGCAGTATTTT; CDR3: CASSATSGGPGRTQYF
size: -; V: TRBV10-3; D: TRBD1; J: TRBJ2-7; DNA: TGTGCCAGCAGTTACTCCGGGACAGGGAGATACGAGCAGTACTTC; CDR3: CASSYSGTGRYEQYF
size: once; V: TRBV7-9; D: TRBD2; J: TRBJ2-3; DNA: TGTGCCAGCAGCTTAACTAGCGGGGGGACAGATACGCAGTATTTT; CDR3: CASSLTSGGTDTQYF
size: -; V: TRBV6-6; D: -; J: TRBJ1-5; DNA: TGTGCCAGCACCCAGGCTGTGGTCGAGGACAATCAGCCCCAGCATTTT; CDR3: CASTQAVVEDNQPQHF
size: -; V: TRBV4-2; D: -; J: TRBJ2-7; DNA: TGTGCCAGCAGCCAAGATATTCCCATTCGAGAGCAGTACTTC; CDR3: CASSQDIPIREQYF
size: -; V: TRBV28; D: -; J: TRBJ2-7; DNA: TGTGCCAGCCTCCCTCCCAGGGCCCATTCCTACGAGCAGTACTTC; CDR3: CASLPPRAHSYEQYF
size: -; V: TRBV6-6; D: -; J: TRBJ2-7; DNA: TGTGCCAGCAGGCCCACAGGCTACGAGCAGTACTTC; CDR3: CASRPTGYEQYF
size: -; V: TRBV19; D: TRBD1; J: TRBJ2-2; DNA: TGTGCCAGTAGTTCCGCCGGGACAGGGTTTAGCGGGGAGCTGTTTTTT; CDR3: CASSSAGTGFSGELFF
size: -; V: TRBV6-5; D: TRBD2; J: TRBJ2-7; DNA: TGTGCCAGCACTCCTCCGGGGGGTTTCCACGAGCAGTACTTC; CDR3: CASTPPGGFHEQYF
size: -; V: TRBV6-5; D: TRBD1; J: TRBJ1-4; DNA: TGTGCCAGCAGTTACTCGGGCAGGGGGGATGAAAAACTGTTTTTT; CDR3: CASSYSGRGDEKLFF
size: -; V: TRBV18; D: TRBD1; J: TRBJ1-5; DNA: TGTGCCAGCTCACCTACAGGGGCGAACAATCAGCCCCAGCATTTT; CDR3: CASSPTGANNQPQHF
size: -; V: TRBV5-4; D: TRBD1; J: TRBJ1-1; DNA: TGTGCCAGCAGCCCCGGAGGGACAGGGGTAAAGGAGTCGGCCGAAGCTTTCTTT; CDR3: CASSPGGTGVKESAEAFF
size: -; V: TRBV7-2; D: TRBD1; J: TRBJ1-4; DNA: TGTGCCAGCAGCCAGACAGGGGGAAAGGAAAAACTGTTTTTT; CDR3: CASSQTGGKEKLFF
size: -; V: TRBV7-2; D: -; J: TRBJ2-7; DNA: TGTGCCAGCAGCTTAGTCGGCCGCCCCGAGCAGTACTTC; CDR3: CASSLVGRPEQYF
size: once; V: TRBV2; D: TRBD2; J: TRBJ2-7; DNA: TGTGCCAGCGCAGCGGGGGTCTCCTACGAGCAGTACTTC; CDR3: CASAAGVSYEQYF
size: -; V: TRBV27; D: -; J: TRBJ2-5; DNA: TGTGCCAGCAGGAGGCAGGCGCCTCTGTGGGAGACCCAGTACTTC; CDR3: CASRRQAPLWETQYF
size: -; V: TRBV6-6; D: -; J: TRBJ1-6; DNA: TGTGCCAGCAAATTAACAGGACCCTATAATTCACCCCTCCACTTT; CDR3: CASKLTGPYNSPLHF
size: once; V: TRBV7-2; D: -; J: TRBJ2-3; DNA: TGTGCCAGCAGCTCGAACTGGGTGGGCCGTGGCACAGATACGCAGTATTTT; CDR3: CASSSNWVGRGTDTQYF
size: -; V: TRBV29-1; D: TRBD1; J: TRBJ1-2; DNA: TGCAGCATAAGACAGGGGGGAAACTATGGCTACACCTTC; CDR3: CSIRQGGNYGYTF
size: -; V: TRBV11-2; D: -; J: TRBJ2-5; DNA: TGTGCCAGCAGCTTGGGGGGGGCAGGGAGGTTCCAAGAGACCCAGTACTTC; CDR3: CASSLGGAGRFQETQYF
size: -; V: TRBV19; D: -; J: TRBJ1-1; DNA: TGTGCCAGTAGTATGTCACCGAACACTGAAGCTTTCTTT; CDR3: CASSMSPNTEAFF
size: -; V: TRBV9; D: -; J: TRBJ1-2; DNA: TGTGCCAGCAGCGCGAATATGGGGGGACCCTATGGCTACACCTTC; CDR3: CASSANMGGPYGYTF
size: -; V: TRBV4-3; D: -; J: TRBJ1-2; DNA: TGCGCCAGCAGCCAAGAAGGCGGCTACACCTTC; CDR3: CASSQEGGYTF
size: -; V: TRBV4-3; D: -; J: TRBJ1-5; DNA: TGCGCCAGCAGCCAAGATACGAATCAGCCCCAGCATTTT; CDR3: CASSQDTNQPQHF
size: -; V: TRBV7-2; D: TRBD1; J: TRBJ2-1; DNA: TGTGCCAGCAGCTTAGTGGGGACAGGGCAGAATGAGCAGTTCTTC; CDR3: CASSLVGTGQNEQFF
size: -; V: TRBV9; D: -; J: TRBJ2-2; DNA: TGTGCCAGCAGCCCCCGCTGGGCGAACACCGGGGAGCTGTTTTTT; CDR3: CASSPRWANTGELFF
size: -; V: TRBV6-5; D: -; J: TRBJ1-2; DNA: TGTGCCAGCACCGCCGGACCCGATTATGGCTACACCTTC; CDR3: CASTAGPDYGYTF
size: once; V: TRBV4-3; D: -; J: TRBJ2-4; DNA: TGCGCCAGCAGCCAAGATCGGAAAAACATTCAGTACTTC; CDR3: CASSQDRKNIQYF
size: -; V: TRBV4-3; D: TRBD2; J: TRBJ2-3; DNA: TGCGCCACCAAGGGTTCGACTAGCGTGACAGATACGCAGTATTTT; CDR3: CATKGSTSVTDTQYF